This passage covers 10 T cell receptor beta chains from one sample sequenced in a study of CD8+CD57+ T cells in acquired aplastic anemia. For CDR3 and TCR beta VDJ profiling, genomic DNA was the template used. Via MiXCR, TCRdb re-called the reads, giving one row per CDR3 protein. Counted here are 150,000 to 200,000 distinct CDR3 sequences, around 45% occurring once; the ten biggest clones make up over 0.95%. Specimen: sorted CD4+, CD8+, or CD8+CD57+ T cells (not recorded which) from PBMCs. The receptors shown here come from a human donor in good health.

J is TRBJ1-1 and V is TRBV6-1; 8 bases line up with TRBD1. This CDR3 has 15 amino acids. CDR1 is MNHNS, CDR2 SASEGT, per germline. Unmatched junction bases numbered 10, after V lost 8 bases and J lost 2 bases. CDR3 sequence (DNA): TGTGCCAGCCCTGAGCAGGGGGCGTTTAACACTGAAGCTTTCTTT. Its protein is CASPEQGAFNTEAFF.

In this sample, this clonotype turned up many times. CDR3 DNA sequence: TGTGCCAGTAGTACCCAGGGGGCGCAGGGCTACACCTTC. Residues: CASSTQGAQGYTF. This chain joins TRBV19 and TRBJ1-2, with 8 bases matching TRBD1. The CDR3 spans 13 residues. From germline, CDR1 is LNHDA and CDR2 SQIVND (reference sequence). V lost 4 bases and J lost 8; bases outside the gene matches: 6. Supplemented by reference TRBV19 and TRBJ1-2, the full variable domain reads DGGITQSPKYLFRKEGQNVTLSCEQNLNHDAMYWYRQDPGQGLRLIYYSQIVNDFQKGDIAEGYSVSREKKESFPLTVTSAQKNPTAFYLCASSTQGAQGYTFGSGTRLTVV.

In regard to this clonotype: A much larger clonotype is one base distant, so this may be a read error. The chain combines TRBV6-5 with TRBJ2-3; a possible D gene is TRBD2 (6 bases). V dropped 3 bases and J dropped 5 bases, with 15 bases sitting between them. This CDR3 spans 15 amino acids. The germline gives CDR1 MNHEY, CDR2 SVGAGI. The DNA of the CDR3 is TGTGCCAGCAGTTATCGGACTTGCGGGGTAGATACGCAGTATTTT. This sequence encodes CASSYRTCGVDTQYF.

This clonotype was seen more than once but under ten times. V and J are TRBV5-5 and TRBJ1-2; D unresolved. Germline V gene lookup returns CDR1 SGHKS and CDR2 YYEKEE (reference sequence). V lost 0 bases and J lost 8, with 14 bases in between. This CDR3 comprises 14 residues. CDR3 sequence reads: CASSLDFRDDGYTF. The CDR3 DNA reads TGTGCCAGCAGCTTGGATTTTCGGGATGACGGCTACACCTTC.

This clonotype appeared many times. CDR3 protein: CASSFGQGGGGYTF. The CDR3 DNA sequence: TGTGCCAGCAGTTTCGGACAGGGAGGAGGTGGCTACACCTTC. The V and J genes are TRBV12-3 or TRBV12-4 and TRBJ1-2; 8 bases line up with TRBD1. J lost 7 bases, V lost 3 bases, and 7 bases had no gene match. The CDR3 length is 14 residues.

This clonotype was seen ten or more times. The V call is TRBV11-2, the J call TRBJ2-1; 8 bases align to TRBD2. Germline V gene sequence: CDR1 SGHAT, CDR2 FQNNGV. The CDR3 covers 15 residues. The V segment lost 5 bases and the J segment 5 bases; nucleotides outside the gene matches: 8. Written as DNA, the CDR3 is TGTGCCAGCAGCGTAAGCGGGGGTCATAACAATGAGCAGTTCTTC. Its protein product is CASSVSGGHNNEQFF.

The chain carries TRBV2 and TRBJ1-1; D may be TRBD1 (5 bases). CDR3 length: 14 residues. From germline, CDR1 is SNHLY and CDR2 FYNNEI. V lost 6 bases to trimming and J lost 2 bases, with 13 bases between them. In DNA, the CDR3 is TGTGCCAGCAGGTCGGGACGATTAAACACTGAAGCTTTCTTT. Translation gives CASRSGRLNTEAFF.

This clonotype has at least ten counts. Here the CDR3 reads CATSWRLAGNTDTQYF. The CDR3, as DNA: TGTGCCACCAGCTGGCGACTAGCGGGCAACACAGATACGCAGTATTTT. The chain is built from TRBV15 and TRBJ2-3; 10 nucleotides agree with TRBD2. V dropped 5 bases and J dropped 2; count of bases not matched to a gene: 7. Germline-derived CDR1 and CDR2 are LNHNV and YYDKDF (reference sequence). This CDR3 is 16 amino acids long.

This chain uses TRBV15 with TRBJ1-5, with TRBD1 as a possible D gene (6 bases). V lost 0 bases and J 3 bases, leaving 9 bases between the germline ends. Germline CDR1 reads LNHNV; CDR2 reads YYDKDF (reference sequence). This CDR3 is 15 amino acids long. The CDR3 sequence: CATSRDQGINQPQHF. CDR3 DNA sequence: TGTGCCACCAGCAGAGATCAGGGGATCAATCAGCCCCAGCATTTT.

The rearrangement joins TRBV20-1 to TRBJ2-5; D remains unclear. The last part of the DNA fits TRBJ2-7 better; the J call may be wrong. This CDR3 comprises 12 residues. Germline lookup yields CDR1 DFQATT and CDR2 SNEGSKA (reference sequence). The CDR3 protein is CSASSTSYEQYF. CDR3 in DNA: TGCAGTGCCAGCTCGACCTCCTACGAGCAGTACTTC.